This TCR beta chain was sequenced for a study of blood T cell repertoires in COVID-19. Repertoires were generated with immunoSEQ multiplex PCR, while TCRdb's copy carries only in-frame clones and drops some. The sample carries 200,000 to 250,000 clones, roughly 87% recorded once. The J segment lost 3 bases and the V segment lost 7 bases, leaving 11 bases of the junction unmatched. Germline V gives CDR1 MNHEY, CDR2 SVGAGI. The CDR3 extends over 15 amino acids. Specimen: PBMCs or T cells enriched from blood (not recorded which). This TCR derives from a man between 18 and 29 years old with acute COVID-19. The V and J genes are TRBV6-5 and TRBJ2-7, with 8 bases fitting TRBD2. In DNA form, the CDR3 reads TGTGCCAGCATAGGTGGGGCTAGCGGGTTCTACGAGCAGTACTTC. It yields the protein CASIGGASGFYEQYF.